This T cell receptor beta chain was observed in a study of blood T cells in healthy people across ages. This clonotype was detected a few times. Alongside a J-beta primer mix, a sample-barcoded 5' primer served in a second PCR lasting roughly 6 to 11 cycles. TCRdb recomputed calls from the 5' RACE reads with MiXCR, one row per CDR3 protein. This table has roughly 500,000 distinct CDR3 sequences, 25% to 30% appearing once. This CDR3 region has 13 residues. The V end lost 6 bases, the J end lost 4 bases, and 12 bases lay between the germline ends. The germline V gene encodes CDR1 DFQATT and CDR2 SNEGSKA (reference sequence).

This clonotype was obtained from a woman between 70 and 85 years old in good health. Material for sequencing was blood. The gene calls are TRBV20-1 and TRBJ1-4; weak D call: TRBD1 (5 bases). The CDR3 DNA follows: TGCAGTGCAAGACAGCCCGTTAATGAAAAACTGTTTTTT. This sequence encodes CSARQPVNEKLFF.